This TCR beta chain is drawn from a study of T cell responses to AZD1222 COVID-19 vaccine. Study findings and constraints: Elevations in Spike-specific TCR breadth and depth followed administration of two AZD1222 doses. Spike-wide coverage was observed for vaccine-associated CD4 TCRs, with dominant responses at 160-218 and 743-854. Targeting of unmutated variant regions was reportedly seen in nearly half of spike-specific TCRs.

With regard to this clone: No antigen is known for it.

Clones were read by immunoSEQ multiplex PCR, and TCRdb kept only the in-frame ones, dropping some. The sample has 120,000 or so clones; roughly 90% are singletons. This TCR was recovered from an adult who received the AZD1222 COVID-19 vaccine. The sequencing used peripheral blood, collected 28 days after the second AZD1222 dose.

The CDR3 DNA reads as TGTGCCAGCAGCTTGAGAGGTTTGATGAACACTGAAGCTTTCTTT. It codes for CASSLRGLMNTEAFF. This rearrangement joins TRBV5-8 to TRBJ1-1; D gene uncertain. The CDR3 sequence is 15 residues long. CDR1 and CDR2 (germline): SGHTS, YDEGEE. V dropped 1 base and J dropped 0 bases, with 10 bases sitting between them. The whole variable domain, filled in from reference TRBV5-8 and TRBJ1-1, reads EAGVTQSPTHLIKTRGQQATLRCSPISGHTSVYWYQQALGLGLQFLLWYDEGEERNRGNFPPRFSGRQFPNYSSELNVNALELEDSALYLCASSLRGLMNTEAFFGQGTRLTVV.